Below, one T cell receptor beta chain is given with its context. This sample was taken from a study of blood T cell repertoires in COVID-19. At the level of the study: The United States, Italy and Spain supplied acute and convalescent COVID-19 samples.

TCRdb's copy holds only in-frame clones and misses some; the assay was immunoSEQ multiplex PCR. The sample lists some 150,000 clones, 80% to 85% occurring once. The origin of this receptor is an older woman with acute or convalescent COVID-19. The sample taken for sequencing was peripheral blood.

This CDR3 reads CASSLPTGLRSPLHF. The CDR3 nucleotides read TGTGCCAGCAGTTTGCCCACAGGTTTACGATCACCCCTCCACTTT. The chain joins TRBV28 to TRBJ1-6; a weak D match, TRBD1 (5 bases). Germline V lookup: CDR1 MDHEN, CDR2 SYDVKM. This CDR3 spans 15 amino acids. V lost 3 bases to trimming and J lost 10 bases, with 16 bases between them.